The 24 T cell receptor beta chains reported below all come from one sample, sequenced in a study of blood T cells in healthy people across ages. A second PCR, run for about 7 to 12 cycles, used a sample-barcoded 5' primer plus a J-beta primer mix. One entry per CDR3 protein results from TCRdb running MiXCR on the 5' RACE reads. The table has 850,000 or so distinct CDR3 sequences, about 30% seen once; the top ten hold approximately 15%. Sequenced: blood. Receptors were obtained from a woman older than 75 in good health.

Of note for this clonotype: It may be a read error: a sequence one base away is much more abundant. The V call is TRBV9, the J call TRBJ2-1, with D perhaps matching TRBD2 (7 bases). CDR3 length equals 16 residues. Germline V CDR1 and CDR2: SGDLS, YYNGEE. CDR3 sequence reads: CASSVEGGGAYNEQVF. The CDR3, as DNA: TGTGCCAGCAGCGTAGAGGGTGGGGGGGCCTACAATGAGCAGGTCTTC.

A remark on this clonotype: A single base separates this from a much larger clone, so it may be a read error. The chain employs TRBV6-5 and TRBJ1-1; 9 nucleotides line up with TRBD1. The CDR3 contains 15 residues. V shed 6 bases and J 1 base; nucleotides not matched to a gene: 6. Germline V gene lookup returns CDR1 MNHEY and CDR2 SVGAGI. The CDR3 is CASRYGQGTNTEAFF. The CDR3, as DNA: TGTGCCAGCAGATACGGACAGGGGACGAACACTGAAGCTTTCTTT.

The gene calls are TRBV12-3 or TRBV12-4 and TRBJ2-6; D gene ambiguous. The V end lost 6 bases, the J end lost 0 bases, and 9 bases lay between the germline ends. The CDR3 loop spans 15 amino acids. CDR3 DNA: TGTGCCAGCAGCACGTTGGCCTCTGGGGCCAACGTCCTGACTTTC. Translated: CASSTLASGANVLTF.

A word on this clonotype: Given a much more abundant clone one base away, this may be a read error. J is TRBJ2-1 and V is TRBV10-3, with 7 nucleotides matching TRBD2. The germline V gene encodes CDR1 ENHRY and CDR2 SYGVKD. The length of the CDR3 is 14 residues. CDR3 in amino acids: CATSERDSYNEQFF. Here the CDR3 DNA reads TGTGCCACCAGTGAGCGGGACTCCTACAATGAGCAGTTCTTC.

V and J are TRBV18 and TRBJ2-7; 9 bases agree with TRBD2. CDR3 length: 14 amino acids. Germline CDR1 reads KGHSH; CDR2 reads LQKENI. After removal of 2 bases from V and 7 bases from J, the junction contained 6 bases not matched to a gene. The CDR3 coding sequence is TGTGCCAGCTCACCAGCGGGGGGGCTTTGGGAGCAGTACTTC. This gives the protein CASSPAGGLWEQYF.

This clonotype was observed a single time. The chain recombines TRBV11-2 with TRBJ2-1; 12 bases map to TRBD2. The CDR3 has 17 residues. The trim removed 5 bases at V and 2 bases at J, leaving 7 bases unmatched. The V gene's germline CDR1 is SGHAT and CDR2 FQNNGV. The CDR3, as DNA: TGTGCCAGCAGCCCGCCGACTAGCGGGGGACCCTACAATGAGCAGTTCTTC. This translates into CASSPPTSGGPYNEQFF.

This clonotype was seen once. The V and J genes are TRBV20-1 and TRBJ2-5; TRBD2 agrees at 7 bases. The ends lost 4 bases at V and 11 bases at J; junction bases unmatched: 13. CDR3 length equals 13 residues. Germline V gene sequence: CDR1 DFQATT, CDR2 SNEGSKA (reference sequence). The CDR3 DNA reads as TGCAGTGCTACGAACCGGGGGGACTACGGGCAGTACTTC. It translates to CSATNRGDYGQYF.

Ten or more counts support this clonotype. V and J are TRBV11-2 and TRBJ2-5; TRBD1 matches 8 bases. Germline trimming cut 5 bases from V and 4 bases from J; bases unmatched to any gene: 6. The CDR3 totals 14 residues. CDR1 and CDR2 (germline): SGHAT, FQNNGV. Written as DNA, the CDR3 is TGTGCCAGCAGCATCGGACAGGGAGGAGAGACCCAGTACTTC. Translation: CASSIGQGGETQYF.

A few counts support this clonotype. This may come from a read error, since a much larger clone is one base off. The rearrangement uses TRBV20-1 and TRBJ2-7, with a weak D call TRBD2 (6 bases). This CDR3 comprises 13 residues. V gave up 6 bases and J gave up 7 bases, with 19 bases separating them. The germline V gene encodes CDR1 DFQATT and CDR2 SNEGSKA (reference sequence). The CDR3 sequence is CSASTGTFAEQYF. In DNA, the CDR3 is TGCAGTGCCTCCACCGGGACTTTTGCTGAGCAGTACTTC.

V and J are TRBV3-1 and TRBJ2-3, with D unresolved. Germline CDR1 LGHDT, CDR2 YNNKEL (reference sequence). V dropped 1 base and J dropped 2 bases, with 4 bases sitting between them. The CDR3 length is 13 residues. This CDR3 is CASSQAPTDTQYF. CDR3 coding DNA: TGTGCCAGCAGCCAAGCTCCCACAGATACGCAGTATTTT.

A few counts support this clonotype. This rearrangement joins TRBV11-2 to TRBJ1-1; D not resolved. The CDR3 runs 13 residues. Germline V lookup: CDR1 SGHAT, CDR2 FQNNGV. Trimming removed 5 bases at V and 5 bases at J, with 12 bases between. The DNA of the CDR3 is TGTGCCAGCAGCCCGATCAGGTGGACTGAAGCTTTCTTT. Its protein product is CASSPIRWTEAFF.

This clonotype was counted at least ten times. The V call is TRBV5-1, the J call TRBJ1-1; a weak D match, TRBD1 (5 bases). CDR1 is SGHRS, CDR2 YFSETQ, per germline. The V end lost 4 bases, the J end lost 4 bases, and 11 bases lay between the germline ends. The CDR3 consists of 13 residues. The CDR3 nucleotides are TGCGCCAGCAGCGCAGAGGGGAGCACTGAAGCTTTCTTT. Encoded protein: CASSAEGSTEAFF. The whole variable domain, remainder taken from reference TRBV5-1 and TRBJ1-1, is KAGVTQTPRYLIKTRGQQVTLSCSPISGHRSVSWYQQTPGQGLQFLFEYFSETQRNKGNFPGRFSGRQFSNSRSEMNVSTLELGDSALYLCASSAEGSTEAFFGQGTRLTVV.

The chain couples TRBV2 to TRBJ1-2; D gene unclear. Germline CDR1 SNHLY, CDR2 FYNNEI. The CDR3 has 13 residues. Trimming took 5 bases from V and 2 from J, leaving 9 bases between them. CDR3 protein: CASSLIENYGYTF. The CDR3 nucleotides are TGTGCCAGCAGTCTTATAGAAAACTATGGCTACACCTTC.

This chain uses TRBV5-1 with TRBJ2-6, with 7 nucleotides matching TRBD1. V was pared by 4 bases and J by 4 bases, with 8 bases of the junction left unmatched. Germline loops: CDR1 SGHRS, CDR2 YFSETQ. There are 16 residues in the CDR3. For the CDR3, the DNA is TGCGCCAGCAGCGAAACAGGGGCAGTGGGGGCCAACGTCCTGACTTTC. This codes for CASSETGAVGANVLTF.

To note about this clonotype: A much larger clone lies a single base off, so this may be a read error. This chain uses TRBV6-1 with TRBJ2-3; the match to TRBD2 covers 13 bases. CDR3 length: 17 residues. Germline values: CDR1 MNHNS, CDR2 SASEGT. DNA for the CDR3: TGTGCCGGCAGTGAAGCGGGACTAGCGGGGAGCACAGATACGCAGTATTTT. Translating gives CAGSEAGLAGSTDTQYF.

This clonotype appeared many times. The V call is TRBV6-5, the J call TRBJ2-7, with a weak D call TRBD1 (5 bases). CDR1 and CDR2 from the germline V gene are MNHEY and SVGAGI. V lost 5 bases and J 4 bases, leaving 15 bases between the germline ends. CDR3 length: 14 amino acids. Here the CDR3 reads CASSPSTVSYEQYF. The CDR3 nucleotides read TGTGCCAGCAGTCCCTCGACAGTTTCGTACGAGCAGTACTTC.

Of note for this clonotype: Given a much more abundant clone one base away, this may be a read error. The CDR3 loop is CTSSPATARTDTQYF. The CDR3 DNA is TGTACCAGCTCACCAGCGACAGCTCGCACAGATACGCAGTATTTT. The rearrangement links TRBV18 to TRBJ2-3; D is perhaps TRBD1 (5 bases). Germline loops: CDR1 KGHSH, CDR2 LQKENI. The CDR3 sequence is 15 residues long.

In DNA form, the CDR3 reads TGTGCCAGCTCTCCGTCCTTGACACAAACCGCAGATACGCAGTATTTT. This encodes CASSPSLTQTADTQYF. The V and J genes are TRBV18 and TRBJ2-3; unclear D gene. V was clipped by 6 bases and J by 4 bases, with 20 bases between them. Germline CDR1 and CDR2: KGHSH and LQKENI. The CDR3 sequence is 16 residues long. The variable domain in full, completed from reference TRBV18 and TRBJ2-3, reads NAGVMQNPRHLVRRRGQEARLRCSPMKGHSHVYWYRQLPEEGLKFMVYLQKENIIDESGMPKERFSAEFPKEGPSILRIQQVVRGDSAAYFCASSPSLTQTADTQYFGPGTRLTVL.

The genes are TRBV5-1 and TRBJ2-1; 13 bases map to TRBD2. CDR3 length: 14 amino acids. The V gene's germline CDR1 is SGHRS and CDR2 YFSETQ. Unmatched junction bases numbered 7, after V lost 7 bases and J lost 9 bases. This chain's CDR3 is CASSLAGGDSEQFF. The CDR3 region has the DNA TGCGCCAGCTCACTAGCGGGGGGGGACAGTGAGCAGTTCTTC.

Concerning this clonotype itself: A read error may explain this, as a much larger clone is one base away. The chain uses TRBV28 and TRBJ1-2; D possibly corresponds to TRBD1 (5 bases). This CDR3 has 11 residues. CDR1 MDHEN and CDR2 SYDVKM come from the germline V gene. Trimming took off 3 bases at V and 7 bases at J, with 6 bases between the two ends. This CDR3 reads CASSFGAGYTF. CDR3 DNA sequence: TGTGCCAGCAGTTTCGGGGCTGGCTACACCTTC.

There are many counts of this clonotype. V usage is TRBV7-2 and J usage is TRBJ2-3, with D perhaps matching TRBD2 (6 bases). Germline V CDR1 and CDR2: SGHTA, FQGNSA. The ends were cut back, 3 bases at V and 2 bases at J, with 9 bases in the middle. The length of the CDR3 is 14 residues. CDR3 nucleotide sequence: TGTGCCAGCAGCTTGTGGGGACTCACAGATACGCAGTATTTT. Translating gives CASSLWGLTDTQYF. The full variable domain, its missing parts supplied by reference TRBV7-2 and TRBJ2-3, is GAGVSQSPSNKVTEKGKDVELRCDPISGHTALYWYRQSLGQGLEFLIYFQGNSAPDKSGLPSDRFSAERTGGSVSTLTIQRTQQEDSAVYLCASSLWGLTDTQYFGPGTRLTVL.

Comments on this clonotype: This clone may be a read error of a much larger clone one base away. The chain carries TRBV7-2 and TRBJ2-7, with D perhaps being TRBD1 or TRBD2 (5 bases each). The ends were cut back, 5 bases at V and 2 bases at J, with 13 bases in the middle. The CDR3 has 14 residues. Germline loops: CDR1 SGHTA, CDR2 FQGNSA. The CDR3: CASSARDGAYEQYF. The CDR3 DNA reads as TGTGCCAGCAGCGCCCGGGACGGAGCCTACGAGCAGTACTTC.

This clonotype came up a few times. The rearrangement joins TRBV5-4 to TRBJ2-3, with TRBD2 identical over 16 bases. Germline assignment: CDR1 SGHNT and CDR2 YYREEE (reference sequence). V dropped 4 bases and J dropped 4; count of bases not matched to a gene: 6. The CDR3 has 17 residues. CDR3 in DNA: TGTGCCAGCAGCCCCGGGACTAGCGGGGGGGCCGCAGATACGCAGTATTTT. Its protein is CASSPGTSGGAADTQYF.

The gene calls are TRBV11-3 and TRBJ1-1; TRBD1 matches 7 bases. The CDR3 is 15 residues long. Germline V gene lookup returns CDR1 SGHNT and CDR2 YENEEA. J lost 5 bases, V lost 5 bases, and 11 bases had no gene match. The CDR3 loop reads CASSPRTGGHTEAFF. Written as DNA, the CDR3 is TGTGCCAGCAGCCCCCGGACAGGAGGGCATACTGAAGCTTTCTTT.